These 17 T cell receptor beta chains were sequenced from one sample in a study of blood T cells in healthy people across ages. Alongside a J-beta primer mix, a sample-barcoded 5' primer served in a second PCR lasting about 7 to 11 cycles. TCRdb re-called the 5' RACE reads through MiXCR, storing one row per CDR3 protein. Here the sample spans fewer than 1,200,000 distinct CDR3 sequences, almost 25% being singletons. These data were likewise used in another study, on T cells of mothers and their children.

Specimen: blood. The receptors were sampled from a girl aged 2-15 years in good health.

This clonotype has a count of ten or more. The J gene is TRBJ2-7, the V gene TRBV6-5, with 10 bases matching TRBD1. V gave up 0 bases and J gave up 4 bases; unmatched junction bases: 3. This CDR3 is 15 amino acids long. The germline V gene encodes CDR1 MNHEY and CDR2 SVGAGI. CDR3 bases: TGTGCCAGCAGTTACTCCGGGACAGGGGTTTACGAGCAGTACTTC. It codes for CASSYSGTGVYEQYF.

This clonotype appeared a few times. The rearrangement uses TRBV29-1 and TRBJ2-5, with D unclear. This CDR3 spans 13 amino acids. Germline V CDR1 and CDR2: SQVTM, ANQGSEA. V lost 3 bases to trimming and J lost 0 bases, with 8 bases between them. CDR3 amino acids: CSVEPSNQETQYF. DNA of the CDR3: TGCAGCGTTGAGCCCAGCAACCAAGAGACCCAGTACTTC.

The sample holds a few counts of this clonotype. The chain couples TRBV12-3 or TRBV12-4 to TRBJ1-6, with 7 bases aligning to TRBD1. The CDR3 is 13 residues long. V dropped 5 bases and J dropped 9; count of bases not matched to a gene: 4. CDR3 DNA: TGTGCCAGCAGTCCTGACAGGGCTTCACCCCTCCACTTT. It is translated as CASSPDRASPLHF.

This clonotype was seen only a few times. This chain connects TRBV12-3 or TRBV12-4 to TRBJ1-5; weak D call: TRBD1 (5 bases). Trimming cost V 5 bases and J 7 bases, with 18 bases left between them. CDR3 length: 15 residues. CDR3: CASSKGSGVVQPQHF. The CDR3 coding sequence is TGTGCCAGCAGTAAAGGCTCGGGGGTCGTCCAGCCCCAGCATTTT.

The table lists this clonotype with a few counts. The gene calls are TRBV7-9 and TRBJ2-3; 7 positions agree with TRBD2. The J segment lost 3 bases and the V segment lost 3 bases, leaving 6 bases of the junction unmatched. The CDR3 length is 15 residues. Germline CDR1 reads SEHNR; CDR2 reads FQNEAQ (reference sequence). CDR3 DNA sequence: TGTGCCAGCAGCTTCGTGGCGGGAGAGACAGATACGCAGTATTTT. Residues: CASSFVAGETDTQYF.

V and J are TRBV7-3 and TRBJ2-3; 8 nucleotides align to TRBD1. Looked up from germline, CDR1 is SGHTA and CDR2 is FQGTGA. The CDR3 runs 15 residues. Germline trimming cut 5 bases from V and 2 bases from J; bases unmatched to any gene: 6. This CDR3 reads CASSRTGPSTDTQYF. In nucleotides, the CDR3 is TGTGCCAGCAGCCGGACAGGGCCCTCCACAGATACGCAGTATTTT. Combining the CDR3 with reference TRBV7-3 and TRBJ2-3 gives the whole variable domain GAGVSQTPSNKVTEKGKYVELRCDPISGHTALYWYRQSLGQGPEFLIYFQGTGAADDSGLPNDRFFAVRPEGSVSTLKIQRTERGDSAVYLCASSRTGPSTDTQYFGPGTRLTVL.

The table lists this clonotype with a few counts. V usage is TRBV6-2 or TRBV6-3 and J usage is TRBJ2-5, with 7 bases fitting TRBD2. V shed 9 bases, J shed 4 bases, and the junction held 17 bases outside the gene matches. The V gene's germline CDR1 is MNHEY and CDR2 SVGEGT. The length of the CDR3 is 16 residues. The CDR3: CARSARGQGGRETQYF. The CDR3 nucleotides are TGTGCCAGGTCAGCCCGCGGGCAGGGCGGGAGAGAGACCCAGTACTTC.

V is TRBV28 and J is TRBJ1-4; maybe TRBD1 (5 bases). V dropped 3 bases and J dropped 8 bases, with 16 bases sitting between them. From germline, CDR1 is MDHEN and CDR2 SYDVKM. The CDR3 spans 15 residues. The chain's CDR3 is CASSFLGQGPEKLFF. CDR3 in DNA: TGTGCCAGCAGTTTTTTGGGGCAGGGACCAGAAAAACTGTTTTTT.

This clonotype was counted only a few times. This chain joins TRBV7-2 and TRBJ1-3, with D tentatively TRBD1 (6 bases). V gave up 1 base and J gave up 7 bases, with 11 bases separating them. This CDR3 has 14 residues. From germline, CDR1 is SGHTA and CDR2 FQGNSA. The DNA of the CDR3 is TGTGCCAGCAGCTTAGACGGGGGGCTTAACACCATATATTTT. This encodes CASSLDGGLNTIYF.

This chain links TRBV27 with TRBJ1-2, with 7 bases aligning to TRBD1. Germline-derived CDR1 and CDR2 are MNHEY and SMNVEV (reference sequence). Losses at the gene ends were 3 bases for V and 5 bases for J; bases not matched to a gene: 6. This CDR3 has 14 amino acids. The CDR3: CASSFQGGRYGYTF. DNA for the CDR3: TGTGCCAGCAGTTTTCAAGGGGGCCGATATGGCTACACCTTC.

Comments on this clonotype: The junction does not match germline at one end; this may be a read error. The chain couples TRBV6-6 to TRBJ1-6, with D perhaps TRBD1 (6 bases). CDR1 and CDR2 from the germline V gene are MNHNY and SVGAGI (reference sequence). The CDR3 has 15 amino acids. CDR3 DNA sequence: TGTGCCAGCAATTACGAACAGGGCCGCGGTTCACCCCTCCACTTT. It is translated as CASNYEQGRGSPLHF.

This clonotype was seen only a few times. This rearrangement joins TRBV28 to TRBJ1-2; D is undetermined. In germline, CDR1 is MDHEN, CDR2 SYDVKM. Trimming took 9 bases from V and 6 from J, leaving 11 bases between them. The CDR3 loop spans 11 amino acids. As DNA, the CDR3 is TGTGCCAGTCTAGGGTCCCATGGCTACACCTTC. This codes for CASLGSHGYTF.

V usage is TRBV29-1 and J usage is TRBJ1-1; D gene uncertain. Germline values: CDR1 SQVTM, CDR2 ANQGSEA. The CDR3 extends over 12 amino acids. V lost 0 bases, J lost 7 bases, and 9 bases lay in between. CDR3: CSVEDEMIEAFF. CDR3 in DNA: TGCAGCGTTGAAGATGAGATGATTGAAGCTTTCTTT.

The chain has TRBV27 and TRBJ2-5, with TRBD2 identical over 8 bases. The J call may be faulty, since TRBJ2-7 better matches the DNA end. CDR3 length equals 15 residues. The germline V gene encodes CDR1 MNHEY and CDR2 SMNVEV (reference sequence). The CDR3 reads CASSLRLAGFYEQYF. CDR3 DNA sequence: TGTGCCAGCAGTTTGCGGCTAGCGGGTTTCTACGAGCAGTACTTC.

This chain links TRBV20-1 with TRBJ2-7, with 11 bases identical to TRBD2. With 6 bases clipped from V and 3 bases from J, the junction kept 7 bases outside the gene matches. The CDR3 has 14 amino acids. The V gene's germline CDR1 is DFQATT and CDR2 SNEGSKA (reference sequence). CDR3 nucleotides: TGCAGTGCCACGCTAGCGGGGGGCAACTACGAGCAGTACTTC. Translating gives CSATLAGGNYEQYF.

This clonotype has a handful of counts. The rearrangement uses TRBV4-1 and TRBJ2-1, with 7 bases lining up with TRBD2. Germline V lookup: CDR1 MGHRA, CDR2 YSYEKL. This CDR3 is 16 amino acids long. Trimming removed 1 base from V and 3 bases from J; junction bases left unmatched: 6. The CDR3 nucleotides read TGCGCCAGCAGCCAAGCCCCCAGCGGGGTCTACAATGAGCAGTTCTTC. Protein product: CASSQAPSGVYNEQFF.

CDR3 sequence (DNA): TGTGCCAGCAGTTTGACCCGAATACTGAACACTGAAGCTTTCTTT. Translating gives CASSLTRILNTEAFF. The chain joins TRBV27 to TRBJ1-1; D is unclear. V gave up 3 bases and J gave up 0 bases, with 11 bases separating them. The V gene's germline CDR1 is MNHEY and CDR2 SMNVEV (reference sequence). CDR3 length: 15 residues.